This T cell receptor beta chain stems from a study of blood T cells in healthy people across ages. The CDR3 length is 12 residues. V lost 0 bases to trimming and J lost 5 bases, with 7 bases between them. The germline V gene has CDR1 SQVTM and CDR2 ANQGSEA. General study results and limits: The study regarded diversity estimates from one million T cells as underestimates. Age advanced and TCR beta diversity per million T cells fell, roughly linearly.

With regard to this clonotype: Its antigen is undetermined.

The use of a sample-barcoded 5' primer and a J-beta primer mix characterized a second PCR of about 7 to 12 cycles. Every molecule of cDNA carried a tag from a template-switch adaptor with 12 random nucleotides. TCRdb passed the 5' RACE reads through MiXCR, listing each CDR3 protein once. The sample lists over 1,300,000 distinct CDR3 sequences, 59% occurring once. The sample, 7.5 to 10 milliliters of peripheral blood, was drawn from each donor. The TCR was taken from a man aged 18 to 30 in good health. The sample comprised blood. The chain is built from TRBV29-1 and TRBJ1-1, with D hard to call. The DNA for the CDR3 is TGCAGCGTTGAAGATTGGAATACTGAAGCTTTCTTT. Translation: CSVEDWNTEAFF.